What follows describes a single TCR beta chain. As processed by the authors: Estimation of nucleated cell counts relied on the amplification of reference gene primers. The protocol was immunoSEQ multiplex PCR, while the TCRdb copy is restricted to in-frame clones and leaves out a portion. V, J and clone size are taken as reported in that table, and D and trimming were inferred from the DNA itself. Of roughly 170,000 clones listed, around 85% are singletons. This entry is derived from a study of blood T cell repertoires in COVID-19. Background on the study: There were acute and convalescent COVID-19 samples, and they came from the United States, Italy and Spain. Sources were T cells, B-cell-depleted T cells, or PBMCs; the material itself was cDNA or gDNA.

The ends lost 2 bases at V and 2 bases at J; junction bases unmatched: 8. The CDR3 contains 16 residues. Per the germline V gene, CDR1 is KGHSH and CDR2 is LQKENI. V gene TRBV18 combines with J gene TRBJ2-7; TRBD2 agrees at 8 bases. The source of this sequence is a man between 65 and 85 years old with active or convalescent COVID-19. Sequencing was carried out using peripheral blood. In nucleotides, the CDR3 is TGTGCCAGCTCACCATCCGGATTAGCGGGAACCTACGAGCAGTACTTC. This translates into CASSPSGLAGTYEQYF.